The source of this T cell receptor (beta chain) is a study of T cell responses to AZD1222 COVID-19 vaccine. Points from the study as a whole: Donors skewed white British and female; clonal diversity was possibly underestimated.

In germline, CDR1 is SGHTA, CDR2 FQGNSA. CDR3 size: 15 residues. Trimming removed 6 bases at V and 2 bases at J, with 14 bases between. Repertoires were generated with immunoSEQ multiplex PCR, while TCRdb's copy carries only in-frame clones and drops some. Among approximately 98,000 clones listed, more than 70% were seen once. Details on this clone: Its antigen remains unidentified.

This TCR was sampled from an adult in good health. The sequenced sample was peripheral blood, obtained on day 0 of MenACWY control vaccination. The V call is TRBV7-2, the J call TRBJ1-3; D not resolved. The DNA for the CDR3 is TGTGCCAGCAGTCGGGTGGCAGAAACTGGAAACACCATATATTTT. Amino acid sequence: CASSRVAETGNTIYF.